The clone carrying this T cell receptor beta chain was seen a few times. Original analysis: Scientists estimated how many nucleated cells there were by amplifying reference gene primers. The assay was immunoSEQ multiplex PCR, and TCRdb's table has in-frame clones only and misses some. That table is the source of V, J and clone size, and D and trimming were worked out from the DNA. The data contain some 220,000 clones, around three quarters of them singletons. The data stem from a study of blood T cell repertoires in COVID-19. Study overall: Specimens from acute and convalescent COVID-19 originated in the United States, Italy and Spain. T cells, B-cell-depleted T cells, or PBMCs supplied cDNA or gDNA.

Germline V gene lookup returns CDR1 LNHNV and CDR2 YYDKDF (reference sequence). The CDR3 contains 15 residues. J gave up 6 bases and V 1 base, and 7 bases lay outside the gene matches. Material for sequencing was peripheral blood. This chain connects TRBV15 to TRBJ2-3, with TRBD2 identical over 7 bases. This clonotype was obtained from a woman between 65 and 79 years old with acute or convalescent COVID-19. DNA for the CDR3: TGTGCCACCAGCAGAGGAGCGGGGCTCGCCGATACGCAGTATTTT. Translation: CATSRGAGLADTQYF.